The 8 T cell receptor beta chains in this list originate from one sample, sequenced in a study of T cell repertoires in aging, cancer and after chemotherapy. TCR beta rearrangements were amplified from peripheral blood genomic DNA. Rearranged V-D-J TRB sequences were amplified with a mixed TRB-A/B primer pool. Using its own MiXCR run on the multiplex PCR reads, TCRdb lists one record per CDR3 protein. The repertoire includes 15,000 to 20,000 distinct CDR3 sequences, 30% to 45% of them detected once, and 15% to 20% sits in the top ten. The material sequenced was blood. The receptors were gathered from a human donor with a solid tumor.

Comments on this clonotype: Relative to the germline gene, one junction end is altered; a read error may explain this. This rearrangement joins TRBV6-4 to TRBJ2-3; 12 bases are a match to TRBD2. The CDR3 has 15 residues. CDR1 and CDR2 (germline): MRHNA, SNTAGT. CDR3 nucleotide sequence: TGTGCCAGCAGCTACCTAGCGGGGGGGCAAGATTCGCAGTATTTT. It is translated as CASSYLAGGQDSQYF.

The chain recombines TRBV27 with TRBJ1-4, with unresolved D. Germline lookup yields CDR1 MNHEY and CDR2 SMNVEV (reference sequence). The CDR3 has 13 residues. V lost 7 bases, J lost 5 bases, and 11 bases lay in between. In DNA, the CDR3 is TGTGCCAGCACGGGATCCGCGAATGAAAAACTGTTTTTT. Its translation is CASTGSANEKLFF.

CDR3 in amino acids: CASSLPYVELFF. The DNA of the CDR3 is TGTGCCAGCAGCCTTCCTTACGTGGAGCTGTTTTTT. The rearrangement uses TRBV13 and TRBJ2-2; D is uncertain. Trimming shortened V by 5 bases and J by 10 bases, and 11 bases separated the two germline ends. This CDR3 has 12 amino acids. Germline V gene sequence: CDR1 PRHDT, CDR2 FYEKMQ (reference sequence).

This rearrangement joins TRBV7-2 to TRBJ2-3; TRBD2 is a possible D gene (5 bases). This CDR3 has 15 residues. Germline lookup yields CDR1 SGHTA and CDR2 FQGNSA. V dropped 3 bases and J dropped 6 bases, with 16 bases sitting between them. CDR3 amino acids: CASSLIKGVVDTQYF. Here the CDR3 DNA reads TGTGCCAGCAGCTTGATAAAGGGAGTAGTTGATACGCAGTATTTT.

This chain connects TRBV5-1 to TRBJ1-6, with D perhaps TRBD1 (5 bases). Germline V gene sequence: CDR1 SGHRS, CDR2 YFSETQ. The V and J ends lost 3 bases and 10 bases respectively, with 14 bases between them. The CDR3 length is 14 residues. CDR3 sequence reads: CASSSARGGSPLHF. The CDR3 DNA reads TGCGCCAGCAGCTCGGCCCGTGGGGGGTCACCCCTCCACTTT.

The CDR3 coding sequence is TGTGCCAGCAGTTACTCGACAGATAGCAATCAGCCCCAGCATTTT. This codes for CASSYSTDSNQPQHF. The V call is TRBV6-5, the J call TRBJ1-5; a weak D match, TRBD1 (5 bases). In germline, CDR1 is MNHEY, CDR2 SVGAGI. Trimming took off 0 bases at V and 0 bases at J, with 6 bases between the two ends. The CDR3 covers 15 residues.

The chain carries TRBV19 and TRBJ2-7; 7 bases are a match to TRBD2. CDR1 is LNHDA and CDR2 is SQIVND in the germline V gene (reference sequence). The CDR3 has 17 amino acids. Germline trimming cut 3 bases from V and 0 bases from J; bases unmatched to any gene: 11. The CDR3 DNA reads as TGTGCCAGTAGTATCCAGCCTCTAGCGGTACCCTCCTACGAGCAGTACTTC. This translates into CASSIQPLAVPSYEQYF.

The gene calls are TRBV24-1 and TRBJ2-7; possibly TRBD2 for D (6 bases). Germline V gene sequence: CDR1 KGHDR, CDR2 SFDVKD. This CDR3 is 12 amino acids long. The V end lost 5 bases, the J end lost 7 bases, and 11 bases lay between the germline ends. In nucleotides, the CDR3 is TGTGCCACCAGTGCCCGCGGGGAAGAGCAGTACTTC. It yields the protein CATSARGEEQYF.